These 22 T cell receptor beta chains originate from one sample sequenced in a study of quantifying T cell responses using KT2 cells. The overall study: RNA was reverse transcribed with TCR alpha and beta constant-region primers.

An oligo carrying a UMI was ligated to the cDNA 3' end. An equimolar mix of RC1.1 and RC1.2 primed the beta chain across TRBC1 and TRBC2. MiXCR was run by TCRdb on the UMI-ligation and nested PCR reads, yielding one entry per CDR3 protein. Altogether tens of thousands of distinct CDR3 sequences are present, 9% to 15% being singletons, with the ten largest covering roughly 9.5%. Sequencing used PBMCs spiked with cells of the T cell clone KT2. These receptors all come from a human donor.

The CDR3 DNA is TGTGCCAGCAGCTCCAGCCCCTATACGCAGTATTTT. The encoded protein is CASSSSPYTQYF. The genes are TRBV11-3 and TRBJ2-3; no clear D. V was cut by 4 bases and J by 7 bases, with 9 bases left in between. The CDR3 length is 12 residues. Per germline, CDR1 SGHNT and CDR2 YENEEA.

In this sample, this clonotype turned up a few times. J is TRBJ2-3 and V is TRBV6-1; 8 bases align to TRBD2. CDR3 length: 18 residues. After removal of 6 bases from V and 0 bases from J, the junction contained 14 bases not matched to a gene. Germline V CDR1 and CDR2: MNHNS, SASEGT. This chain's CDR3 is CASSPWAGGYTSTDTQYF. DNA for the CDR3: TGTGCCAGCAGCCCCTGGGCGGGGGGATACACTAGCACAGATACGCAGTATTTT.

The rearrangement uses TRBV20-1 and TRBJ2-6, with 7 nucleotides matching TRBD2. CDR1 and CDR2 from the germline V gene are DFQATT and SNEGSKA (reference sequence). The junction had 13 bases not matched to a gene; V was cut back by 5 bases and J by 0 bases. This CDR3 comprises 18 residues. The chain's CDR3 is CSASRLGGGYSGANVLTF. The DNA for the CDR3 is TGCAGTGCTTCCCGGTTGGGCGGGGGATACTCTGGGGCCAACGTCCTGACTTTC.

This clonotype has more than one count but fewer than ten. CDR3 protein: CASSEAASGSIQYF. DNA of the CDR3: TGTGCCAGCAGCGAAGCGGCTAGCGGATCAATTCAGTACTTC. The gene calls are TRBV11-2 and TRBJ2-7; TRBD2 matches 7 bases. The CDR3 runs to 14 residues. The V segment lost 5 bases and the J segment 10 bases; nucleotides outside the gene matches: 14. Germline lookup yields CDR1 SGHAT and CDR2 FQNNGV.

The chain carries TRBV19 and TRBJ2-5; D is ambiguous. V was trimmed by 0 bases and J by 0 bases, leaving 8 bases between them. The germline V gene encodes CDR1 LNHDA and CDR2 SQIVND (reference sequence). This CDR3 spans 15 amino acids. The CDR3 region is CASSIDYLYQETQYF. The CDR3 bases are TGTGCCAGTAGTATAGATTATCTGTACCAAGAGACCCAGTACTTC. The full variable domain, its missing parts supplied by reference TRBV19 and TRBJ2-5, is DGGITQSPKYLFRKEGQNVTLSCEQNLNHDAMYWYRQDPGQGLRLIYYSQIVNDFQKGDIAEGYSVSREKKESFPLTVTSAQKNPTAFYLCASSIDYLYQETQYFGPGTRLLVL.

There are a few counts of this clonotype. This chain links TRBV29-1 with TRBJ1-5; possibly TRBD1 for D (5 bases). V lost 6 bases and J lost 6, with 9 bases in between. This CDR3 is built from 11 residues. CDR1 and CDR2 (germline): SQVTM, ANQGSEA. CDR3 in amino acids: CSVGEGQPQHF. Here the CDR3 DNA reads TGCAGCGTGGGGGAAGGTCAGCCCCAGCATTTT.

This clonotype has a count of ten or more. The gene calls are TRBV5-1 and TRBJ2-7, with TRBD2 matching over 9 bases. The CDR3 runs to 14 residues. V was pared by 4 bases and J by 1 base, with 3 bases of the junction left unmatched. The germline V gene has CDR1 SGHRS and CDR2 YFSETQ. As DNA, the CDR3 is TGCGCCAGCAGCCTGGGACTAGCATCCTACGAGCAGTACTTC. It translates to CASSLGLASYEQYF.

This chain connects TRBV20-1 to TRBJ2-7, with D possibly matching TRBD2 (6 bases). This CDR3 region has 16 residues. V lost 2 bases and J lost 6, with 23 bases in between. CDR1 and CDR2 (germline): DFQATT, SNEGSKA (reference sequence). DNA for the CDR3: TGCAGTGCTAGACCCCCCCCGGGACCCAGGAGGGTCGAGCAGTACTTC. This codes for CSARPPPGPRRVEQYF.

The table lists this clonotype with many counts. The chain joins TRBV7-9 to TRBJ2-1, with 12 bases lining up with TRBD2. This CDR3 has 18 residues. Germline V gene data show CDR1 as SEHNR and CDR2 as FQNEAQ (reference sequence). Trimming at V came to 4 bases and at J to 0 bases, leaving 7 bases not matched to a gene. The CDR3 nucleotides are TGTGCCAGCAGCTCAAAGACTAGCGGGGGCCTCTCCTACAATGAGCAGTTCTTC. This gives the protein CASSSKTSGGLSYNEQFF.

The sample holds a few counts of this clonotype. The chain joins TRBV4-2 to TRBJ2-7, with D perhaps TRBD2 (5 bases). Trimming removed 7 bases at V and 2 bases at J, with 18 bases between. Germline CDR1 LGHNA, CDR2 YNFKEQ. The CDR3 is 15 amino acids. The chain's CDR3 is CASKEREGSTYEQYF. In nucleotides, the CDR3 is TGTGCCAGCAAGGAGCGAGAGGGCTCGACCTACGAGCAGTACTTC.

This clonotype was seen only a few times. The chain combines TRBV18 with TRBJ2-1, with no clear D. The CDR3 consists of 17 residues. Trimming removed 5 bases at V and 7 bases at J, with 24 bases between. Per the germline V gene, CDR1 is KGHSH and CDR2 is LQKENI. The CDR3 protein is CASSSKWTAPALNEQFF. CDR3 DNA sequence: TGTGCCAGCTCATCTAAATGGACCGCCCCGGCCCTTAATGAGCAGTTCTTC.

This clonotype was found a few times. The chain recombines TRBV7-2 with TRBJ1-2; no firm D call. Germline CDR1 is SGHTA and CDR2 is FQGNSA. V was shortened by 1 base and J by 9 bases, with 12 bases between the two germline ends. The CDR3 extends over 13 amino acids. The CDR3 here is CASSLELIGSYTF. In DNA form, the CDR3 reads TGTGCCAGCAGCTTAGAACTTATTGGTAGCTACACCTTC.

The sample holds many counts of this clonotype. The chain is built from TRBV4-2 and TRBJ1-5, with a weak D call TRBD1 (5 bases). Per germline, CDR1 LGHNA and CDR2 YNFKEQ. Trimming shortened V by 1 base and J by 5 bases, and 9 bases separated the two germline ends. CDR3 size: 14 residues. The CDR3 protein is CASSQGEGHQPQHF. The CDR3 DNA reads as TGTGCCAGCAGCCAAGGCGAGGGACATCAGCCCCAGCATTTT.

This clonotype occurred many times. The chain recombines TRBV29-1 with TRBJ2-7, with TRBD2 identical over 8 bases. The trim removed 7 bases at V and 2 bases at J, leaving 1 base unmatched. CDR3 length equals 11 residues. Germline CDR1 reads SQVTM; CDR2 reads ANQGSEA. CDR3 nucleotides: TGCAGCGCGGGGGGGCCCTACGAGCAGTACTTC. As protein: CSAGGPYEQYF.

This clonotype was found many times. This sequence joins TRBV6-5 and TRBJ2-6; TRBD1 might be the D (5 bases). The V end was cut by 5 bases, the J end by 2 bases, with 10 bases between. The CDR3 covers 15 residues. CDR1 is MNHEY and CDR2 is SVGAGI in the germline V gene. The CDR3 DNA reads TGTGCCAGCAGTAGTGGGGCAGCTGGGGCCAACGTCCTGACTTTC. This encodes CASSSGAAGANVLTF.

This chain links TRBV4-1 with TRBJ1-4; TRBD1 might be the D (5 bases). Between the trimmed V and J ends, which lost 0 bases and 4 bases, there was a span of 33 bases. The CDR3 has 23 residues. Germline V CDR1 and CDR2: MGHRA, YSYEKL. CDR3 in amino acids: CASSQDIFMWGQESQENNEKLFF. DNA for the CDR3: TGCGCCAGCAGCCAAGATATTTTTATGTGGGGCCAGGAGTCCCAAGAAAATAATGAAAAACTGTTTTTT.

V usage is TRBV3-1 and J usage is TRBJ2-3, with D perhaps TRBD2 (6 bases). This CDR3 region has 13 residues. The germline gives CDR1 LGHDT, CDR2 YNNKEL (reference sequence). The V gene lost 2 bases and the J gene lost 8 bases, with 11 bases spanning the gap. CDR3 nucleotides: TGTGCCAGCAGCCAACCCGTGGGGGGTACGCAGTATTTT. Protein product: CASSQPVGGTQYF.

This clonotype has at least ten counts. J is TRBJ1-1 and V is TRBV6-2 or TRBV6-3; TRBD1 might be the D (5 bases). The V end lost 6 bases, the J end lost 4 bases, and 15 bases lay between the germline ends. The CDR3 is 14 amino acids. CDR1 and CDR2 (germline): MNHEY, SVGEGT. In DNA, the CDR3 is TGTGCCAGCAGCTTAATAGGGGTCGGCACTGAAGCTTTCTTT. This translates into CASSLIGVGTEAFF.

This clonotype was counted between two and nine times. This chain uses TRBV5-1 with TRBJ2-1, with TRBD2 matching over 11 bases. The V segment lost 1 base and the J segment 0 bases; nucleotides outside the gene matches: 3. The CDR3 has 17 amino acids. Germline assignment: CDR1 SGHRS and CDR2 YFSETQ. The CDR3 sequence: CASSLTSGGSSYNEQFF. The CDR3 bases are TGCGCCAGCAGCTTGACTAGCGGGGGTAGCTCCTACAATGAGCAGTTCTTC. The full variable domain, rest sourced from reference TRBV5-1 and TRBJ2-1, is KAGVTQTPRYLIKTRGQQVTLSCSPISGHRSVSWYQQTPGQGLQFLFEYFSETQRNKGNFPGRFSGRQFSNSRSEMNVSTLELGDSALYLCASSLTSGGSSYNEQFFGPGTRLTVL.

This clonotype was counted between two and nine times. This chain links TRBV6-2 or TRBV6-3 with TRBJ1-5; TRBD1 is a possible D gene (5 bases). This CDR3 is built from 16 residues. Trimming shortened V by 4 bases and J by 1 base, and 14 bases separated the two germline ends. Germline lookup yields CDR1 MNHEY and CDR2 SVGEGT. The CDR3 bases are TGTGCCAGCAGTTCCTCATATACAGGAAGCAATCAGCCCCAGCATTTT. Translation gives CASSSSYTGSNQPQHF.

The V call is TRBV2, the J call TRBJ1-1, with TRBD1 matching 9 bases. This CDR3 is 13 amino acids long. Trimming removed 6 bases from V and 2 bases from J; junction bases left unmatched: 1. The V gene's germline CDR1 is SNHLY and CDR2 FYNNEI. In DNA form, the CDR3 reads TGTGCCAGCAGGGGACAGGGAAACACTGAAGCTTTCTTT. Protein sequence: CASRGQGNTEAFF.

This clonotype was counted at least ten times. V and J are TRBV7-8 and TRBJ1-6, with 8 bases aligning to TRBD1. The CDR3 is 14 amino acids. The junction had 4 bases not matched to a gene; V was cut back by 5 bases and J by 7 bases. Germline CDR1 and CDR2: SGHVS and FQNEAQ. The CDR3 is CASSQDRANSPLHF. DNA of the CDR3: TGTGCCAGCAGCCAGGACAGGGCGAATTCACCCCTCCACTTT.